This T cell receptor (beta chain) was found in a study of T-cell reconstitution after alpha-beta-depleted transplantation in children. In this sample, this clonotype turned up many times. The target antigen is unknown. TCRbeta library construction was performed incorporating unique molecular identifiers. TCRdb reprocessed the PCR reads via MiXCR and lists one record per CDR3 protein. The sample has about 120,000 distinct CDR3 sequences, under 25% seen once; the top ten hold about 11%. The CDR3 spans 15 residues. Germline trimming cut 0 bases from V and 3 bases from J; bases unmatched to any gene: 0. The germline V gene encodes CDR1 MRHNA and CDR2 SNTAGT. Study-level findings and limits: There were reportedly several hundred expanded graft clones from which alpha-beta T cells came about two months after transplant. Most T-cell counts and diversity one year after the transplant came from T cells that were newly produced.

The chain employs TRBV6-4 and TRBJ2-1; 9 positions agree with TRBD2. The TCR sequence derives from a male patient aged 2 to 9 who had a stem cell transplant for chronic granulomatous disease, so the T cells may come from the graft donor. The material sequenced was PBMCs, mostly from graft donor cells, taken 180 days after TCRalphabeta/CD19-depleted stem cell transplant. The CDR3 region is CASSDSSGSYNEQFF. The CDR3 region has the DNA TGTGCCAGCAGTGACTCTAGCGGGAGCTACAATGAGCAGTTCTTC.